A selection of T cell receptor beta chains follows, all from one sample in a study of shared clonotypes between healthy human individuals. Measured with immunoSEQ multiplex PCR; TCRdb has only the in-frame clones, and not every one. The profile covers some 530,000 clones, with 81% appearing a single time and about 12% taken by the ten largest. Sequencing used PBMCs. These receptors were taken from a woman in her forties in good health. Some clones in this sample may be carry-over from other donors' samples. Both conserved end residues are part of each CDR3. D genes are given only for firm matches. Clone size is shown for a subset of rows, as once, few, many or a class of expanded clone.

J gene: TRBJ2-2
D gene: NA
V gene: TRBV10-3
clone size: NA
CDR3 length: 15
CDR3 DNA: TGTGCCATCAGTGCGGTCAGCACGAACACCGGGGAGCTGTTTTTT
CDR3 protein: CAISAVSTNTGELFF

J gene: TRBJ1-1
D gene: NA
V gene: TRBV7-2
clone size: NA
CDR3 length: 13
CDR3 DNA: TGTGCCAGCAGCAGGGACCTGAACACTGAAGCTTTCTTT
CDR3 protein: CASSRDLNTEAFF

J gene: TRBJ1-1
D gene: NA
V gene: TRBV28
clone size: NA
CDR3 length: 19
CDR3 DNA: TGTGCCAGCAGTTTTATAACGTCCCTCGACAGCTTCCTGAACACTGAAGCTTTCTTT
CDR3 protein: CASSFITSLDSFLNTEAFF

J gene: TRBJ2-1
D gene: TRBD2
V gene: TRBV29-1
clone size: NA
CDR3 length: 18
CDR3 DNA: TGCAGCGTTGAAGAAGGCCCTAGCGGGCCCCTTTCATACAATGAGCAGTTCTTC
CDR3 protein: CSVEEGPSGPLSYNEQFF

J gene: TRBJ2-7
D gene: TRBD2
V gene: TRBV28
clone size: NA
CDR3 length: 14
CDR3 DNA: TGTGCCAGCAGCGTAGCGGGAGCTGGGGACGAGCAGTACTTC
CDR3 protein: CASSVAGAGDEQYF

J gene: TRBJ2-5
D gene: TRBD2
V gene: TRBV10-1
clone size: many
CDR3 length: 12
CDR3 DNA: TGCGCCAGCAGTGTGCGGGGGGAGACCCAGTACTTC
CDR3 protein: CASSVRGETQYF

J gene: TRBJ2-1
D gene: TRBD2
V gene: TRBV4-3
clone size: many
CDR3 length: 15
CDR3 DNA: TGCGCCAGCAGCCAAGCTAGCGGGGGTTACAATGAGCAGTTCTTC
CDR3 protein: CASSQASGGYNEQFF

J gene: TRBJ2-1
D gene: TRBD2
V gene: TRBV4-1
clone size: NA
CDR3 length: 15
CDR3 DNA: TGCGCCAGCAGCCCGGGACTAGCCTTGAACAATGAGCAGTTCTTC
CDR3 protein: CASSPGLALNNEQFF

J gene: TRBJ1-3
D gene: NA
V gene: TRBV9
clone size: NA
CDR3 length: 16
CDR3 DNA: TGTGCCAGCAGCGCGGGGACGTCCGACTCTGGAAACACCATATATTTT
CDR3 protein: CASSAGTSDSGNTIYF

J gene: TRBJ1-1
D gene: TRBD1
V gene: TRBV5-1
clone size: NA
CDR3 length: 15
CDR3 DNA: TGCGCCAGCAGCGTGCAGGACAGGGAGAACACTGAAGCTTTCTTT
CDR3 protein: CASSVQDRENTEAFF

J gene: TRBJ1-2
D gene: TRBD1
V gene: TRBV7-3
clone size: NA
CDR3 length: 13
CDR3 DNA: TGTGCCAGCAGCTTCGACAGGGGCGACGGCTACACCTTC
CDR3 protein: CASSFDRGDGYTF

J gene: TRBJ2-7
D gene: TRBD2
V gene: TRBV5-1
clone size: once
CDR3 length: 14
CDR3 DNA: TGCGCCAGCAGCTTAGCGGGAGGACGCTACGAGCAGTACTTC
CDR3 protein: CASSLAGGRYEQYF

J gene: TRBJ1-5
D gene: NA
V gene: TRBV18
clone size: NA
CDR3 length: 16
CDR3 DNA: TGTGCCAGCTCCTCGGGAGGCGTACGGGGCGATCAGCCCCAGCATTTT
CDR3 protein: CASSSGGVRGDQPQHF

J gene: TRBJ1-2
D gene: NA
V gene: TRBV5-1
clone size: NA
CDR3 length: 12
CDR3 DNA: TGCGCCAGCAGCTTGAGCAGGATTGTCTACACCTTC
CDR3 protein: CASSLSRIVYTF

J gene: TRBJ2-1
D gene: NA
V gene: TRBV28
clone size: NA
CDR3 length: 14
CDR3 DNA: TGTGCCAGCAGTTTATCCCAGACTTACAATGAGCAGTTCTTC
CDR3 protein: CASSLSQTYNEQFF

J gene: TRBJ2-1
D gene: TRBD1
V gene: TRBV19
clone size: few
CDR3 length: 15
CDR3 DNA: TGTGCCAGTAGCGCAACAGGGGATAGAGGGGGTGAGCAGTTCTTC
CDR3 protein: CASSATGDRGGEQFF

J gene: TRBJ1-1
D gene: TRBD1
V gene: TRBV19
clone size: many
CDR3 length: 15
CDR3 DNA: TGTGCCAGTAGGCTTCAATGGACAGGGAACACTGAAGCTTTCTTT
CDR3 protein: CASRLQWTGNTEAFF

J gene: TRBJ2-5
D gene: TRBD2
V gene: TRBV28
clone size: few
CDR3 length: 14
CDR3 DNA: TGTGCCAGCAGTTTAGAGAACGGGGGGGAGACCCAGTACTTC
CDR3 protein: CASSLENGGETQYF

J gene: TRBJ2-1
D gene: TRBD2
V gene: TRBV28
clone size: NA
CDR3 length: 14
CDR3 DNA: TGTGCCAGCGCGGGACTAGCGGGGGAGAATGAGCAGTTCTTC
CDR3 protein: CASAGLAGENEQFF

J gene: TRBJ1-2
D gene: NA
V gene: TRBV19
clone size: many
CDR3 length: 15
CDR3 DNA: TGTGCCAGTAGTACTCCGGGCGCCGGGGACTATGGCTACACCTTC
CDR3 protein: CASSTPGAGDYGYTF

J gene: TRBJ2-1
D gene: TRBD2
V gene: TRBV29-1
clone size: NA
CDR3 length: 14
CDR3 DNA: TGCAGCGTTGTTTCTAGCGGTTTCTACAATGAGCAGTTCTTC
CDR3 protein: CSVVSSGFYNEQFF

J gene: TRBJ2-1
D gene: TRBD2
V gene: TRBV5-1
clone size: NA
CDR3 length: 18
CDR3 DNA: TGCGCCAGCAGCTTGGGACTAGCGGGAGGCCGATTATACAATGAGCAGTTCTTC
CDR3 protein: CASSLGLAGGRLYNEQFF

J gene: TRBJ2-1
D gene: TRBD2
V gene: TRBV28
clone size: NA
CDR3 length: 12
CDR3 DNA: TGTGCCAGCAGTTCCAGAGCGGGAGAGCAGTTCTTC
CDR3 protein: CASSSRAGEQFF

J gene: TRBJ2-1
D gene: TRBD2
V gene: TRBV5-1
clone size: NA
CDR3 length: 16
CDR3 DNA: TGCGCCAGCAGCGCTCCCCTAGCGGGAGGTTGGAATGAGCAGTTCTTC
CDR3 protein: CASSAPLAGGWNEQFF

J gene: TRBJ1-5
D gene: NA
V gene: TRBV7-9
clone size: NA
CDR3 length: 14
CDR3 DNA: TGTGCCAGCAGTTACCCAGGACTCAATCAGCCCCAGCATTTT
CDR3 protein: CASSYPGLNQPQHF

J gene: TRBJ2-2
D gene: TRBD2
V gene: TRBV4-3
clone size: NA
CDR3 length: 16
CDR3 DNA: TGCGCCAGCAGCTGGAGCGGGAGGGCCGACACCGGGGAGCTGTTTTTT
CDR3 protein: CASSWSGRADTGELFF

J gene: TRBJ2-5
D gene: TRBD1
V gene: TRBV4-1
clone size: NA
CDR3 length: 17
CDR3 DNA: TGCGCCAGCAGCCAAGATCGGTGGACAGGGGAAGGAGAGACCCAGTACTTC
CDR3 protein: CASSQDRWTGEGETQYF

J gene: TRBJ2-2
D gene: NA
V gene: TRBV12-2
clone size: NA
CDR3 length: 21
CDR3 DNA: TGTGCAAGTCGCTTGACATTACTAGCGGGAGAGCTATTTATGAACACCGGGGAGCTGTTTTTT
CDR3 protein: CASRLTLLAGELFMNTGELFF

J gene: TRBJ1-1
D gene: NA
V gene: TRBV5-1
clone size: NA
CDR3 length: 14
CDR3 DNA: TGCGCCAGCAGCTTGTACCAGTCGAACACTGAAGCTTTCTTT
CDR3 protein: CASSLYQSNTEAFF

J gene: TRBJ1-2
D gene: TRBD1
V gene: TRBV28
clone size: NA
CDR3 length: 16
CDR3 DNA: TGTGCCAGCAAGTTTAGCCTAGGGCAGGGGGTCTATGGCTACACCTTC
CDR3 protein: CASKFSLGQGVYGYTF

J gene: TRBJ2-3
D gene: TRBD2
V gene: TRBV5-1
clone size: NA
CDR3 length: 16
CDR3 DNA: TGCGCCAGCAGCTTGGGCGGGGGTAGATCGGGAGATACGCAGTATTTT
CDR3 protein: CASSLGGGRSGDTQYF

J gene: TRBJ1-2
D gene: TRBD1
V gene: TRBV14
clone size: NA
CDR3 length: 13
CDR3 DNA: TGTGCCAGCAGCCCCCGGGACAGTTTTGGCTACACCTTC
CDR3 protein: CASSPRDSFGYTF

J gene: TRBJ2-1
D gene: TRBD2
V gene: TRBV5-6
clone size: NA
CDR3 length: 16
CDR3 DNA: TGTGCCAGCAGCCCGGGAGGGGCAGTTCCCCACAATGAGCAGTTCTTC
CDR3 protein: CASSPGGAVPHNEQFF

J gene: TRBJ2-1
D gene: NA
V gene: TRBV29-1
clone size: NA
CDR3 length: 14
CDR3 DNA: TGCAGCGTCACCCCCCGGGACTCACTTCGGAAGCAGTTCTTC
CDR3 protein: CSVTPRDSLRKQFF

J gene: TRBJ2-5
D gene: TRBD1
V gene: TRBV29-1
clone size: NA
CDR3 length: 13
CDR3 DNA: TGCAGCGTTGAGACAGGGACAGTAGAGACCCAGTACTTC
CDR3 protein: CSVETGTVETQYF

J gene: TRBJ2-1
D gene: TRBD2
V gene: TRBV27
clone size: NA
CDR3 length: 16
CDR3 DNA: TGTGCCAGCAGTTCGGCTAGCGGGCCACCCTACAATGAGCAGTTCTTC
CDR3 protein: CASSSASGPPYNEQFF

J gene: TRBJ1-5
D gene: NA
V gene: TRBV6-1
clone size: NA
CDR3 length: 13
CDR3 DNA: TGTGCCAGCAGTGAGGTCAGTAATCAGCCCCAGCATTTT
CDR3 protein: CASSEVSNQPQHF

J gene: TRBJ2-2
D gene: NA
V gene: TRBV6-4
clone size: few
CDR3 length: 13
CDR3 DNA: TGTGCCAGCAGTGACTCGATTTCCGGGGAGCTGTTTTTT
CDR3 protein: CASSDSISGELFF

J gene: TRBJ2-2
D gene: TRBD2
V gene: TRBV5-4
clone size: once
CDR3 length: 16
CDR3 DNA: TGTGCCAGCAGCAGGACTAGCGGGAGTCCCACCGGGGAGCTGTTTTTT
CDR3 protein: CASSRTSGSPTGELFF

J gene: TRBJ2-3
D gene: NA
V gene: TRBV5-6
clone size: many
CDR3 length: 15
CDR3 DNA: TGTGCCAGCAGCTTGGCCGCGAGGAGCACAGATACGCAGTATTTT
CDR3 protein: CASSLAARSTDTQYF

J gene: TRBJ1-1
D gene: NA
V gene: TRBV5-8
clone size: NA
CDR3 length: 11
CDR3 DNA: TGTGCCAGCAGCCTGTGGGGGGAGGCTTTCTTT
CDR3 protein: CASSLWGEAFF

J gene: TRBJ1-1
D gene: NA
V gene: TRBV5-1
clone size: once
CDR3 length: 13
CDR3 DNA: TGCGCCAGCAGCGTATGGGACTCTAGTGAAGCTTTCTTT
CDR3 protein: CASSVWDSSEAFF

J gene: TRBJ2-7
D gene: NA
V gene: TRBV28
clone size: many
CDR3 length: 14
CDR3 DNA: TGTGCCAGCAGTTTGGGGGGCTGGACCTACGAGCAGTACTTC
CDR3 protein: CASSLGGWTYEQYF